The 28 T cell receptor beta chains presented below share a single source sample, sequenced in a study of early T cells in non-severe SARS-CoV-2 infection (dated by TCRdb to about 2021). Library construction relied on 5' RACE. TCRdb records NextSeq 500 as the sequencer. Using fastp trimming at Q25 and MiXCR clonotype assembly, TCRdb reanalyzed the public sequencing data and kept in-frame beta chains. CDR3 protein sequences are deduplicated, and each keeps its most common genes and DNA. For this sample the table gives fewer than 85,000 distinct CDR3 sequences, of which around 16% were detected only once. The ten biggest clones cover approximately 2.6% of the sample. The sample was whole blood. The receptors derive from an adult who was a healthcare worker with PCR-confirmed SARS-CoV-2 infection or an uninfected control (not recorded which).

CDR3 DNA: TGTGCCAGCAGCTTTGCAGGCCTCTCTGGAAACACCATATATTTT. Translating gives CASSFAGLSGNTIYF. The genes are TRBV11-2 and TRBJ1-3; D not certain. The CDR3 loop spans 15 amino acids. Germline V gene sequence: CDR1 SGHAT, CDR2 FQNNGV. V was shortened by 3 bases and J by 0 bases, with 9 bases between the two germline ends.

The rearrangement uses TRBV5-4 and TRBJ1-1, with D maybe TRBD1 (5 bases). V was clipped by 4 bases and J by 4 bases, with 11 bases between them. Looked up from germline, CDR1 is SGHNT and CDR2 is YYREEE (reference sequence). This CDR3 has 13 residues. CDR3 amino acids: CASSRDPLTEAFF. CDR3 coding DNA: TGTGCCAGCAGCCGGGACCCGCTCACTGAAGCTTTCTTT.

The chain uses TRBV5-4 and TRBJ2-3; D perhaps matches TRBD2 (5 bases). V gave up 1 base and J gave up 0 bases, with 12 bases separating them. In germline, CDR1 is SGHNT, CDR2 YYREEE (reference sequence). The CDR3 has 16 amino acids. CDR3 sequence: CASSLLSRTSTDTQYF. CDR3 DNA sequence: TGTGCCAGCAGCTTGTTATCCAGGACTAGCACAGATACGCAGTATTTT.

CDR3 coding DNA: TGCAGCGCCATTAGGACAGGGGAGACCCAGTACTTC. Its protein is CSAIRTGETQYF. The chain carries TRBV29-1 and TRBJ2-5; 8 nucleotides line up with TRBD1. The V gene end was trimmed by 7 bases and the J gene end by 5 bases; junction bases not matched to a gene: 6. The CDR3 spans 12 residues. Per the germline V gene, CDR1 is SQVTM and CDR2 is ANQGSEA.

The gene calls are TRBV3-1 and TRBJ2-2; 7 nucleotides match TRBD2. Per the germline V gene, CDR1 is LGHDT and CDR2 is YNNKEL (reference sequence). The CDR3 loop spans 17 amino acids. Trimming took 1 base from V and 0 from J; bases not matched to a gene: 5. The CDR3 is CASSQAVGRANTGELFF. Written as DNA, the CDR3 is TGTGCCAGCAGCCAAGCGGTTGGGAGGGCGAACACCGGGGAGCTGTTTTTT.

This clonotype was counted between two and nine times. The chain links TRBV12-3 or TRBV12-4 to TRBJ1-1, with a tentative D call TRBD1 (6 bases). The ends were cut back, 5 bases at V and 1 base at J, with 11 bases in the middle. This CDR3 is 14 amino acids long. The CDR3 spells CASSLTGANTEAFF. The CDR3, as DNA: TGTGCCAGCAGTCTGACAGGCGCGAACACTGAAGCTTTCTTT.

This clonotype was counted ten times or more. This chain links TRBV7-2 with TRBJ1-5; D ambiguous. CDR1 and CDR2 from the germline V gene are SGHTA and FQGNSA. The CDR3 loop spans 12 amino acids. V lost 5 bases and J 7 bases, leaving 9 bases between the germline ends. This CDR3 is CASSLRLQPQHF. The CDR3 coding sequence is TGTGCCAGCAGCCTACGGTTACAGCCCCAGCATTTT.

In this sample, this clonotype turned up a few times. V is TRBV19 and J is TRBJ2-1; TRBD1 or TRBD2 may be the D gene (6 bases each). This CDR3 spans 14 amino acids. Germline V gene sequence: CDR1 LNHDA, CDR2 SQIVND (reference sequence). V lost 6 bases and J 5 bases, leaving 14 bases between the germline ends. In DNA form, the CDR3 reads TGTGCCAGTAGGACACGGGGGCCGGACAATGAGCAGTTCTTC. Translated: CASRTRGPDNEQFF.

The chain couples TRBV29-1 to TRBJ1-2, with 7 bases fitting TRBD1. Germline CDR1 is SQVTM and CDR2 is ANQGSEA. J gave up 8 bases and V 1 base, and 10 bases lay outside the gene matches. The CDR3 contains 14 residues. The CDR3 coding sequence is TGCAGCGTTGAAGTTCCGGGACAGATGGAGGGCTACACCTTC. It is translated as CSVEVPGQMEGYTF.

The V gene is TRBV15, the J gene TRBJ1-5; possibly TRBD1 for D (5 bases). The CDR3 is 14 residues long. Trimming took off 1 base at V and 6 bases at J, with 10 bases between the two ends. Germline V gene lookup returns CDR1 LNHNV and CDR2 YYDKDF (reference sequence). The CDR3 DNA is TGTGCCACCAGCAGAGGCCTCGGGGGTCAGCCCCAGCATTTT. It yields the protein CATSRGLGGQPQHF.

CDR3 region: CASRTPGTDTQYF. In DNA, the CDR3 is TGTGCCAGCAGGACTCCTGGTACAGATACGCAGTATTTT. The chain combines TRBV12-3 or TRBV12-4 with TRBJ2-3, with unresolved D. V lost 6 bases and J 3 bases, leaving 10 bases between the germline ends. The CDR3 totals 13 residues.

The gene calls are TRBV20-1 and TRBJ2-5; D possibly matches TRBD1 or TRBD2 (5 bases each). The CDR3 has 12 residues. Deletions cut 6 bases from V and 1 base from J, with 9 bases between. Per the germline V gene, CDR1 is DFQATT and CDR2 is SNEGSKA (reference sequence). The CDR3, as DNA: TGCAGTGCCTATGGGGGCCAAGAGACCCAGTACTTC. Translation gives CSAYGGQETQYF.

This chain uses TRBV29-1 with TRBJ2-1; D perhaps matches TRBD2 (6 bases). With 1 base removed from V and 4 bases from J, the gap between germline ends came to 14 bases. The CDR3 is made up of 15 amino acids. Germline CDR1 reads SQVTM; CDR2 reads ANQGSEA. The CDR3 spells CSVEGWRDGYNEQFF. The DNA of the CDR3 is TGCAGCGTTGAAGGGTGGCGGGATGGGTACAATGAGCAGTTCTTC.

This clonotype was seen a handful of times. The rearrangement links TRBV19 to TRBJ1-2, with 10 bases lining up with TRBD1. The germline CDR1 and CDR2 sequences are LNHDA and SQIVND (reference sequence). The junction had 7 bases not matched to a gene; V was cut back by 8 bases and J by 4 bases. The CDR3 spans 14 residues. CDR3: CASSGTGESYGYTF. The CDR3 DNA reads as TGTGCCAGTTCCGGGACAGGGGAAAGCTATGGCTACACCTTC.

The gene calls are TRBV7-9 and TRBJ2-2; D uncertain. The CDR3 runs 12 residues. Germline V gene sequence: CDR1 SEHNR, CDR2 FQNEAQ (reference sequence). V lost 5 bases and J 9 bases, leaving 10 bases between the germline ends. CDR3 sequence reads: CASSPSNRELFF. CDR3 coding DNA: TGTGCCAGCAGCCCGTCTAATAGGGAGCTGTTTTTT.

This clonotype was seen only a few times. This sequence joins TRBV20-1 and TRBJ2-3; D is tentatively TRBD1 or TRBD2 (5 bases each). V was pared by 5 bases and J by 4 bases, with 13 bases between. This CDR3 comprises 13 residues. Germline V gene sequence: CDR1 DFQATT, CDR2 SNEGSKA (reference sequence). The DNA of the CDR3 is TGCAGTGCTGGGACCCCGTGGGCAGATACGCAGTATTTT. Its translation: CSAGTPWADTQYF.

The sample holds a few counts of this clonotype. The rearrangement links TRBV28 to TRBJ2-3; 8 bases map to TRBD1. The CDR3 covers 14 residues. The V and J ends lost 5 bases and 8 bases, in that order; junction bases with no gene match: 9. Germline assignment: CDR1 MDHEN and CDR2 SYDVKM. CDR3 region: CASSRAWTGTTQYF. The DNA of the CDR3 is TGTGCCAGCAGTCGGGCTTGGACAGGGACTACGCAGTATTTT.

V is TRBV24-1 and J is TRBJ1-5, with 7 nucleotides matching TRBD1. Germline CDR1 reads KGHDR; CDR2 reads SFDVKD. The CDR3 runs 16 residues. V lost 4 bases, J lost 3 bases, and 8 bases stayed unmatched. CDR3: CATSDAGGGVNQPQHF. DNA of the CDR3: TGTGCCACCAGTGACGCTGGAGGGGGCGTCAATCAGCCCCAGCATTTT.

V gene TRBV11-2 combines with J gene TRBJ1-3; 8 bases align to TRBD1. The CDR3 sequence is 16 residues long. Germline lookup yields CDR1 SGHAT and CDR2 FQNNGV. Losses at the gene ends were 2 bases for V and 5 bases for J; bases not matched to a gene: 8. CDR3 coding DNA: TGTGCCAGCAGCTTATCCGACAGGGGAAGAAGAAACACCATATATTTT. It yields the protein CASSLSDRGRRNTIYF.

At least ten counts were recorded for this clonotype. This rearrangement joins TRBV11-2 to TRBJ2-7; 11 positions agree with TRBD2. Germline V gene data show CDR1 as SGHAT and CDR2 as FQNNGV. This CDR3 region has 16 residues. V lost 5 bases and J lost 4; bases outside the gene matches: 10. The CDR3 loop reads CASSARTSGRKYEQYF. In DNA form, the CDR3 reads TGTGCCAGCAGCGCCCGGACTAGCGGGCGGAAGTACGAGCAGTACTTC.

This chain joins TRBV7-8 and TRBJ1-2, with D perhaps TRBD1 (6 bases). V was cut by 5 bases and J by 5 bases, with 12 bases left in between. Germline CDR1 SGHVS, CDR2 FQNEAQ. CDR3 length: 13 amino acids. CDR3: CASSQGFWYGYTF. The DNA of the CDR3 is TGTGCCAGCAGCCAGGGGTTTTGGTATGGCTACACCTTC.

This clonotype showed up many times. The rearrangement joins TRBV29-1 to TRBJ2-5; D possibly uses TRBD1 or TRBD2 (5 bases each). Germline CDR1 SQVTM, CDR2 ANQGSEA. V shed 5 bases and J shed 5 bases, with 18 bases lying between them. The CDR3 totals 14 residues. CDR3 coding DNA: TGCAGCGTTTCCTACAGGTGGGGGTCGGAGACCCAGTACTTC. This translates into CSVSYRWGSETQYF.

This sequence joins TRBV19 and TRBJ2-3; no definite D call. The CDR3 runs to 14 residues. Germline V lookup: CDR1 LNHDA, CDR2 SQIVND (reference sequence). Trimming cost V 7 bases and J 3 bases, with 14 bases left between them. The CDR3 DNA reads TGTGCCAGTACCTTAACACCCGGGACAGATACGCAGTATTTT. Its protein is CASTLTPGTDTQYF. Supplemented by reference TRBV19 and TRBJ2-3, the full variable domain reads DGGITQSPKYLFRKEGQNVTLSCEQNLNHDAMYWYRQDPGQGLRLIYYSQIVNDFQKGDIAEGYSVSREKKESFPLTVTSAQKNPTAFYLCASTLTPGTDTQYFGPGTRLTVL.

This clonotype was counted ten times or more. The V call is TRBV19, the J call TRBJ1-5; 8 positions agree with TRBD1. J gave up 4 bases and V 3 bases, and 2 bases lay outside the gene matches. The CDR3 covers 14 residues. CDR1 is LNHDA and CDR2 is SQIVND in the germline V gene (reference sequence). CDR3 sequence (DNA): TGTGCCAGTAGTATGCGACAGGGGAATCAGCCCCAGCATTTT. It encodes CASSMRQGNQPQHF.

In this sample, this clonotype turned up many times. The rearrangement joins TRBV28 to TRBJ2-7; no clear D. V lost 3 bases, J lost 3 bases, and 3 bases lay in between. The CDR3 is 11 residues long. Per the germline V gene, CDR1 is MDHEN and CDR2 is SYDVKM. CDR3 region: CASSFDYEQYF. For the CDR3, the DNA is TGTGCCAGCAGTTTCGACTACGAGCAGTACTTC.

This clonotype appeared a few times. V is TRBV19 and J is TRBJ1-5; 7 bases map to TRBD1. In germline, CDR1 is LNHDA, CDR2 SQIVND (reference sequence). The CDR3 runs 17 residues. V trimming: 6 bases; J trimming: 2 bases; junction bases outside the gene matches: 13. The CDR3 loop is CASSLTGLRGGNQPQHF. Here the CDR3 DNA reads TGTGCCAGTAGCCTGACAGGGCTCCGGGGTGGCAATCAGCCCCAGCATTTT.

This clonotype showed up many times. The J gene is TRBJ2-7, the V gene TRBV19; D unresolved. The CDR3 loop spans 16 amino acids. V lost 3 bases to trimming and J lost 7 bases, with 22 bases between them. CDR1 and CDR2 (germline): LNHDA, SQIVND (reference sequence). CDR3 loop: CASSIVRILEAREQYF. The CDR3 DNA reads TGTGCCAGTAGTATTGTTCGGATCCTAGAAGCGCGGGAGCAGTACTTC.

The chain employs TRBV7-3 and TRBJ2-1, with 12 bases identical to TRBD2. Trimming took 1 base from V and 4 from J; bases not matched to a gene: 5. Germline-derived CDR1 and CDR2 are SGHTA and FQGTGA. This CDR3 has 17 amino acids. The CDR3 nucleotides are TGTGCCAGCAGCTTAAGACCGACTAGCGGGGGATACAATGAGCAGTTCTTC. Its protein product is CASSLRPTSGGYNEQFF.